Listed below are T cell receptor beta chains from one sample, sequenced in a study of cytotoxic CD8 clonotypes in ibrutinib-treated CLL. Sequenced by immunoSEQ multiplex PCR; TCRdb stores in-frame clones only, minus some. The sample has 200,000 to 250,000 clones; 75% to 80% are singletons. The sequencing used PBMCs, collected after 12 months of ibrutinib treatment. These receptors were collected from a human donor with chronic lymphocytic leukemia. CDR3s include the opening cysteine and the closing phenylalanine or tryptophan. A D gene is named only where the DNA matches it firmly. Where a row states a size, it is once, few, many or the class of an expanded clone; other rows omit it.

CDR3aa: CASSFYQGLEQYF
CDR3nt: TGTGCCAGCAGCTTCTATCAAGGTCTCGAGCAGTACTTC
j_gene: TRBJ2-7
v_gene: TRBV5-5
d_gene: .
abundance: .

CDR3aa: CASGGRNIIPTYEQYF
CDR3nt: TGTGCCAGCGGAGGGAGGAACATCATCCCTACATACGAGCAGTACTTC
j_gene: TRBJ2-7
v_gene: TRBV27
d_gene: .
abundance: .

CDR3aa: CSGGTGGMNTEAFF
CDR3nt: TGCAGCGGTGGGACAGGGGGGATGAACACTGAAGCTTTCTTT
j_gene: TRBJ1-1
v_gene: TRBV29-1
d_gene: TRBD1
abundance: .

CDR3aa: CASTGRFYSNEQFF
CDR3nt: TGTGCCAGCACCGGACGATTTTACTCCAATGAGCAGTTCTTC
j_gene: TRBJ2-1
v_gene: TRBV28
d_gene: .
abundance: .

CDR3aa: CASRKAGEGSGNTIYF
CDR3nt: TGTGCCAGTAGAAAAGCAGGGGAAGGGTCTGGAAACACCATATATTTT
j_gene: TRBJ1-3
v_gene: TRBV19
d_gene: .
abundance: few

CDR3aa: CASNFGTEYNEQFF
CDR3nt: TGCGCCAGCAACTTCGGGACAGAATACAATGAGCAGTTCTTC
j_gene: TRBJ2-1
v_gene: TRBV5-1
d_gene: TRBD1
abundance: .

CDR3aa: CASSYHVDSYEQYF
CDR3nt: TGTGCCAGCAGTTATCACGTGGACAGCTACGAGCAGTACTTC
j_gene: TRBJ2-7
v_gene: TRBV6-6
d_gene: .
abundance: few

CDR3aa: CASSQGLGSYEQYF
CDR3nt: TGCGCCAGCAGCCAGGGACTAGGATCGTACGAGCAGTACTTC
j_gene: TRBJ2-7
v_gene: TRBV4-1
d_gene: TRBD2
abundance: .

CDR3aa: CASTLGAGRNEKLFF
CDR3nt: TGTGCCAGCACCCTGGGCGCGGGGAGGAATGAAAAACTGTTTTTT
j_gene: TRBJ1-4
v_gene: TRBV6-5
d_gene: .
abundance: few

CDR3aa: CASRPGLNYEQYF
CDR3nt: TGTGCCAGCAGGCCGGGACTGAACTACGAGCAGTACTTC
j_gene: TRBJ2-7
v_gene: TRBV7-9
d_gene: .
abundance: .

CDR3aa: CASSPNLGGLLNEQFF
CDR3nt: TGTGCCAGCAGCCCCAATTTGGGGGGGCTTCTAAATGAGCAGTTCTTC
j_gene: TRBJ2-1
v_gene: TRBV7-9
d_gene: .
abundance: few

CDR3aa: CASSLYWQGAYEQYF
CDR3nt: TGTGCCAGCTCACTTTATTGGCAGGGGGCCTACGAGCAGTACTTC
j_gene: TRBJ2-7
v_gene: TRBV18
d_gene: TRBD1
abundance: .

CDR3aa: CASSPDREIEKLFF
CDR3nt: TGTGCCAGCTCACCGGACAGGGAAATCGAAAAACTGTTTTTT
j_gene: TRBJ1-4
v_gene: TRBV18
d_gene: TRBD1
abundance: .

CDR3aa: CASSNGEMNTEAFF
CDR3nt: TGTGCCAGCAGCAATGGAGAAATGAACACTGAAGCTTTCTTT
j_gene: TRBJ1-1
v_gene: TRBV2
d_gene: .
abundance: once

CDR3aa: CASSVRGGGWYEQYF
CDR3nt: TGTGCCAGCAGTGTCCGAGGAGGGGGCTGGTACGAGCAGTACTTC
j_gene: TRBJ2-7
v_gene: TRBV2
d_gene: .
abundance: .

CDR3aa: CASTAGALNQPQHF
CDR3nt: TGTGCCAGCACGGCAGGGGCCCTCAATCAGCCCCAGCATTTT
j_gene: TRBJ1-5
v_gene: TRBV6-6
d_gene: .
abundance: .

CDR3aa: CTTDVAEAFF
CDR3nt: TGCACCACCGATGTCGCTGAAGCTTTCTTT
j_gene: TRBJ1-1
v_gene: TRBV20-1
d_gene: .
abundance: few

CDR3aa: CASSGSWAASYYGYTF
CDR3nt: TGTGCCAGCAGTGGTTCTTGGGCAGCCTCTTACTATGGCTACACCTTC
j_gene: TRBJ1-2
v_gene: TRBV6-1
d_gene: .
abundance: .

CDR3aa: CASTKGGNYGYTF
CDR3nt: TGTGCCAGCACCAAAGGGGGAAACTATGGCTACACCTTC
j_gene: TRBJ1-2
v_gene: TRBV7-9
d_gene: .
abundance: .